The 12 T cell receptor beta chains below all came from one sample that was sequenced in a study of T cells after yellow fever vaccination. Each CDR3 protein is one row after TCRdb ran MiXCR on the 5' RACE reads. Altogether about 300,000 distinct CDR3 sequences are present, less than 9.5% being singletons, with the ten largest covering around 3.3%. Sequenced material: CD4+ T cells sorted from PBMCs, taken 5 days after the yellow fever booster vaccination. Source of these receptors: a man aged 18 to 35 who received the YFV17D yellow fever vaccine.

This clonotype was observed a handful of times. V gene TRBV28 combines with J gene TRBJ1-4, with D uncertain. The ends were cut back, 6 bases at V and 5 bases at J, with 13 bases in the middle. CDR3 size: 14 residues. Germline V gene sequence: CDR1 MDHEN, CDR2 SYDVKM. The CDR3 DNA is TGTGCCAGCAGCCGGGTAGATTGGAATGAAAAACTGTTTTTT. Residues: CASSRVDWNEKLFF. Combining the CDR3 with reference TRBV28 and TRBJ1-4 gives the whole variable domain DVKVTQSSRYLVKRTGEKVFLECVQDMDHENMFWYRQDPGLGLRLIYFSYDVKMKEKGDIPEGYSVSREKKERFSLILESASTNQTSMYLCASSRVDWNEKLFFGSGTQLSVL.

This clonotype came up many times. The rearrangement links TRBV5-1 to TRBJ1-5, with D hard to call. Germline V gives CDR1 SGHRS, CDR2 YFSETQ. V lost 0 bases to trimming and J lost 5 bases, with 9 bases between them. The CDR3 length is 14 residues. CDR3 residues: CASSLVSGHQPQHF. CDR3 nucleotide sequence: TGCGCCAGCAGCTTGGTATCGGGCCATCAGCCCCAGCATTTT.

The rearrangement links TRBV2 to TRBJ1-2; D is possibly TRBD1 (5 bases). The germline V gene encodes CDR1 SNHLY and CDR2 FYNNEI. The germline V and J ends were trimmed by 1 base and 4 bases, with 7 bases remaining between them. The CDR3 consists of 13 residues. Here the CDR3 reads CASSEERGYGYTF. DNA for the CDR3: TGTGCCAGCAGTGAAGAAAGGGGCTATGGCTACACCTTC.

The CDR3 DNA reads as TGTGCCAGCAGCTTTACTAGGGAAGAGACCCAGTACTTC. It codes for CASSFTREETQYF. This chain connects TRBV7-2 to TRBJ2-5; the D gene is possibly TRBD2 (5 bases). This CDR3 region has 13 residues. Trimming left V 3 bases short and J 3 bases short, with 8 bases between. CDR1 and CDR2 from the germline V gene are SGHTA and FQGNSA. The full variable domain, its missing parts supplied by reference TRBV7-2 and TRBJ2-5, is GAGVSQSPSNKVTEKGKDVELRCDPISGHTALYWYRQSLGQGLEFLIYFQGNSAPDKSGLPSDRFSAERTGGSVSTLTIQRTQQEDSAVYLCASSFTREETQYFGPGTRLLVL.

This clonotype was picked up a small number of times. The chain has TRBV7-9 and TRBJ2-2, with D uncertain. There are 16 residues in the CDR3. Deletions cut 5 bases from V and 5 bases from J, with 18 bases between. Germline CDR1 reads SEHNR; CDR2 reads FQNEAQ (reference sequence). The CDR3 sequence is CASSQYGDVGTGELFF. DNA for the CDR3: TGTGCCAGCAGCCAGTATGGAGACGTGGGGACCGGGGAGCTGTTTTTT.

This clonotype was found a few times. The chain has TRBV19 and TRBJ2-7; TRBD1 matches at 8 bases. Unmatched junction bases numbered 7, after V lost 8 bases and J lost 4 bases. The CDR3 covers 13 residues. Germline V CDR1 and CDR2: LNHDA, SQIVND (reference sequence). DNA for the CDR3: TGTGCCAGTGGGGTCAGGACAGGGTACGAGCAGTACTTC. Protein sequence: CASGVRTGYEQYF. Full variable domain (remainder filled in from reference TRBV19 and TRBJ2-7): DGGITQSPKYLFRKEGQNVTLSCEQNLNHDAMYWYRQDPGQGLRLIYYSQIVNDFQKGDIAEGYSVSREKKESFPLTVTSAQKNPTAFYLCASGVRTGYEQYFGPGTRLTVT.

This clonotype occurred a few times. The genes are TRBV3-1 and TRBJ1-4; D remains unclear. Germline loops: CDR1 LGHDT, CDR2 YNNKEL (reference sequence). The CDR3 has 15 residues. The V end lost 4 bases, the J end lost 6 bases, and 15 bases lay between the germline ends. CDR3 residues: CASSPDARKDEKLFF. In DNA form, the CDR3 reads TGTGCCAGCAGCCCAGACGCTCGTAAGGATGAAAAACTGTTTTTT.

The rearrangement joins TRBV12-3 or TRBV12-4 to TRBJ2-5; D possibly corresponds to TRBD1 (6 bases). The ends were cut back, 5 bases at V and 2 bases at J, with 12 bases in the middle. This CDR3 region has 14 residues. As DNA, the CDR3 is TGTGCCAGCAGTGACCGGGACACTCAAGAGACCCAGTACTTC. This sequence encodes CASSDRDTQETQYF.

The chain couples TRBV4-2 to TRBJ2-3, with 8 nucleotides matching TRBD2. Germline values: CDR1 LGHNA, CDR2 YNFKEQ. The CDR3 covers 18 residues. J was trimmed by 0 bases and V by 5 bases; bases with no gene match: 13. The CDR3 reads CASSSRSGGSTSTDTQYF. CDR3 in DNA: TGTGCCAGCAGCTCTCGGAGCGGGGGATCCACTAGCACAGATACGCAGTATTTT.

This chain joins TRBV3-1 and TRBJ2-2; D is perhaps TRBD2 (7 bases). Germline V CDR1 and CDR2: LGHDT, YNNKEL (reference sequence). The CDR3 totals 16 residues. Trimming removed 1 base at V and 6 bases at J, with 15 bases between. The CDR3 nucleotides read TGTGCCAGCAGCCAAGGCGGGGGCTCGGGTTCCGGGGAGCTGTTTTTT. This codes for CASSQGGGSGSGELFF.

The V gene is TRBV18, the J gene TRBJ1-2, with unresolved D. Per the germline V gene, CDR1 is KGHSH and CDR2 is LQKENI. The CDR3 covers 15 residues. The ends were cut back, 3 bases at V and 2 bases at J, with 13 bases in the middle. CDR3 protein: CASSPPRRENYGYTF. DNA of the CDR3: TGTGCCAGCTCACCGCCCAGGCGGGAGAACTATGGCTACACCTTC. The variable domain in full, with the rest retrieved from reference TRBV18 and TRBJ1-2, is NAGVMQNPRHLVRRRGQEARLRCSPMKGHSHVYWYRQLPEEGLKFMVYLQKENIIDESGMPKERFSAEFPKEGPSILRIQQVVRGDSAAYFCASSPPRRENYGYTFGSGTRLTVV.

This clonotype came up a few times. The chain joins TRBV4-2 to TRBJ2-5; 7 nucleotides line up with TRBD2. Trimming at V came to 0 bases and at J to 4 bases, leaving 5 bases not matched to a gene. CDR3 size: 15 residues. The germline V gene has CDR1 LGHNA and CDR2 YNFKEQ. The CDR3 is CASSQEQGGRETQYF. The CDR3 bases are TGTGCCAGCAGCCAAGAGCAGGGAGGGAGAGAGACCCAGTACTTC.